Only one count was recorded for the clone carrying this TCR beta chain. No antigen is known for it. The record originates from a study of CD8+ T cells in alopecia areata. Study-level information: Each day, treated patients took oral tofacitinib twice, at 5 to 10 mg per dose.

This CDR3 has 13 residues. In germline, CDR1 is SGHVS, CDR2 FNYEAQ. V was cut by 0 bases and J by 4 bases, with 4 bases left in between. Notes on the study in general: Across lesional scalp, and particularly alopecia totalis/universalis, clonality surpassed that of normal scalp.

Extracted RNA was reverse transcribed into cDNA, the sequencing template. Libraries were prepared by immunoSEQ multiplex PCR; TCRdb keeps only in-frame clonotypes and omits some of them. The data contain over 150,000 clones, 50% to 70% of them singletons. This receptor was taken from a human donor with alopecia areata. This sample comprised CD4+ T cells sorted from blood, obtained at week 0. The chain joins TRBV7-6 to TRBJ1-5, with unresolved D. As DNA, the CDR3 is TGTGCCAGCAGCTTAGCCCGAAATCAGCCCCAGCATTTT. Encoded protein: CASSLARNQPQHF. The full variable domain, completed using reference TRBV7-6 and TRBJ1-5, is GAGVSQSPRYKVTKRGQDVALRCDPISGHVSLYWYRQALGQGPEFLTYFNYEAQQDKSGLPNDRFSAERPEGSISTLTIQRTEQRDSAMYRCASSLARNQPQHFGDGTRLSIL.